This T cell receptor (beta chain) is from a study of T cells in Graves' hyperthyroidism and ophthalmopathy. Study overall: It was at initial diagnosis, before any treatment, that peripheral blood was collected.

There are a few counts of this clonotype. Its antigen is still unknown. Hyperthyroidism was newly diagnosed in patients aged 18 to 65 (duration under 2 months). RNA transcripts provided the source from which TCR beta CDR3 regions were amplified. HTBI primers were the set used in a first-round RT-PCR of the TCR CDR3. MiXCR was run by TCRdb on the multiplex PCR reads, yielding one entry per CDR3 protein. The table includes about 720,000 distinct CDR3 sequences, about 15% detected once. After removal of 1 base from V and 8 bases from J, the junction contained 5 bases not matched to a gene. The CDR3 loop spans 14 amino acids. CDR1 and CDR2 from the germline V gene are GTSNPN and SVGIG (reference sequence). Study conclusions and caveats: Ophthalmopathy was told apart from stable hyperthyroidism by a 13 V-J model.

Sequencing was carried out using blood. This chain joins TRBV30 and TRBJ2-1; 10 bases align to TRBD2. This TCR came from a young man with Graves' hyperthyroidism. Here the CDR3 DNA reads TGTGCCTGGAGTGCCGGGACTAGCGTCGATGAGCAGTTCTTC. This sequence encodes CAWSAGTSVDEQFF.